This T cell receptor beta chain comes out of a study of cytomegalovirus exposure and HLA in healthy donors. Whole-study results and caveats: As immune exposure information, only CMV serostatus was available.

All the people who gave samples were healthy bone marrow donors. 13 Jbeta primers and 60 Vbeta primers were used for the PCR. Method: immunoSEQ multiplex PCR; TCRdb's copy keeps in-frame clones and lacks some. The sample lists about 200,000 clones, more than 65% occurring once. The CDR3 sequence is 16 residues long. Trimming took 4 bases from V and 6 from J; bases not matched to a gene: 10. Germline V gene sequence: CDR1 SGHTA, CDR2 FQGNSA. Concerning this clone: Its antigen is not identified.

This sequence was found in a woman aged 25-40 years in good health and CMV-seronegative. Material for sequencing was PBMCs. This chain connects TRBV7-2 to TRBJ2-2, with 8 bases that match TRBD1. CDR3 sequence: CASSSPETGVSGELFF. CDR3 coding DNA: TGTGCCAGCAGCTCCCCCGAGACAGGGGTGTCCGGGGAGCTGTTTTTT.